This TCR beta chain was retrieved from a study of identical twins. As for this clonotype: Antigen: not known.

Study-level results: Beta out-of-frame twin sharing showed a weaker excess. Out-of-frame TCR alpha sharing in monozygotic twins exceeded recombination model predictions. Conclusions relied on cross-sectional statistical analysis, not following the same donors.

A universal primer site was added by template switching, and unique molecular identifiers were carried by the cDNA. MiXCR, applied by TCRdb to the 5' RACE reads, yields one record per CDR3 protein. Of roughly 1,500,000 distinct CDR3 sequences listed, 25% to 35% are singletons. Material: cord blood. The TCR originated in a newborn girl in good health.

CDR3 bases: TGTGCCAGCAGCTTAGCGCAAGGATCGGGCACTGAAGCTTTCTTT. This codes for CASSLAQGSGTEAFF. The gene calls are TRBV7-2 and TRBJ1-1; D remains unclear. Germline-derived CDR1 and CDR2 are SGHTA and FQGNSA. The CDR3 is 15 residues long. V shed 0 bases and J shed 4 bases, with 12 bases lying between them.